These 16 T cell receptor beta chains share one sample of origin, sequenced in a study of chemoradiotherapy in HPV16-positive cancers. Assay used: immunoSEQ multiplex PCR; TCRdb lists only in-frame clones, some missing. The table includes roughly 40,000 clones, approximately 73% detected once. The starting material was blood, obtained from a patient who underwent chemoradiotherapy. These receptors all stem from a human donor with HPV-associated anogenital cancer.

The V gene is TRBV5-5, the J gene TRBJ1-5; D remains ambiguous. CDR1 SGHKS and CDR2 YYEKEE come from the germline V gene (reference sequence). V lost 0 bases and J 0 bases, leaving 13 bases between the germline ends. The CDR3 consists of 17 residues. This chain's CDR3 is CASSLEAKPFSNQPQHF. Here the CDR3 DNA reads TGTGCCAGCAGCTTGGAGGCGAAACCCTTTAGCAATCAGCCCCAGCATTTT.

V is TRBV25-1 and J is TRBJ2-2, with D maybe TRBD1 (6 bases). The V end lost 3 bases, the J end lost 4 bases, and 12 bases lay between the germline ends. The germline CDR1 and CDR2 sequences are MGHDK and SYGVNS. This CDR3 is 15 amino acids long. The CDR3 protein is CASSDQQGSTGELFF. The CDR3 DNA reads TGTGCCAGCAGTGACCAGCAGGGGAGCACCGGGGAGCTGTTTTTT.

The CDR3 DNA follows: TGCGCCAGCAGCGGCGGGACAGGGGTCGATCAGTACTTC. It encodes CASSGGTGVDQYF. The chain has TRBV5-1 and TRBJ2-5; 10 bases agree with TRBD1. This CDR3 has 13 residues. Germline values: CDR1 SGHRS, CDR2 YFSETQ. V shed 4 bases, J shed 11 bases, and the junction held 8 bases outside the gene matches.

The genes are TRBV29-1 and TRBJ2-4; D gene uncertain. CDR1 is SQVTM and CDR2 is ANQGSEA in the germline V gene. CDR3 length: 14 residues. Deletions cut 4 bases from V and 1 base from J, with 11 bases between. The CDR3 loop is CSVGVGTAKNIQYF. Here the CDR3 DNA reads TGCAGCGTTGGGGTGGGAACGGCCAAAAACATTCAGTACTTC.

This clone occurred once. The chain is built from TRBV7-2 and TRBJ2-5; D might be TRBD1 or TRBD2, each matching 5 bases. Germline V CDR1 and CDR2: SGHTA, FQGNSA. V was cut by 6 bases and J by 4 bases, with 18 bases left in between. The CDR3 sequence is 15 residues long. This chain's CDR3 is CASRTSGTPPETQYF. In DNA form, the CDR3 reads TGTGCCAGCAGAACCTCCGGGACGCCCCCAGAGACCCAGTACTTC.

The chain employs TRBV2 and TRBJ1-2; 9 positions match TRBD1. This CDR3 region has 14 residues. Trimming at V came to 5 bases and at J to 0 bases, leaving 1 base not matched to a gene. Per germline, CDR1 SNHLY and CDR2 FYNNEI. The CDR3 loop reads CASSYRGPNYGYTF. DNA of the CDR3: TGTGCCAGCAGTTACAGGGGGCCTAACTATGGCTACACCTTC. Full variable domain (remainder filled in from reference TRBV2 and TRBJ1-2): EPEVTQTPSHQVTQMGQEVILRCVPISNHLYFYWYRQILGQKVEFLVSFYNNEISEKSEIFDDQFSVERPDGSNFTLKIRSTKLEDSAMYFCASSYRGPNYGYTFGSGTRLTVV.

The CDR3, as DNA: TGTGCCAGCAGCGAGGGACAGGGAATAATGTCTGGCTACACCTTC. As protein: CASSEGQGIMSGYTF. The chain combines TRBV5-5 with TRBJ1-2, with 9 bases identical to TRBD1. The germline V gene has CDR1 SGHKS and CDR2 YYEKEE (reference sequence). The CDR3 consists of 15 residues. J was trimmed by 7 bases and V by 4 bases; bases with no gene match: 11. Together with reference TRBV5-5 and TRBJ1-2, the CDR3 gives the full variable domain: DAGVTQSPTHLIKTRGQQVTLRCSPISGHKSVSWYQQVLGQGPQFIFQYYEKEERGRGNFPDRFSARQFPNYSSELNVNALLLGDSALYLCASSEGQGIMSGYTFGSGTRLTVV.

The rearrangement links TRBV9 to TRBJ2-5; D gene unclear. The V end lost 1 base, the J end lost 5 bases, and 9 bases lay between the germline ends. CDR1 is SGDLS, CDR2 YYNGEE, per germline. The CDR3 loop spans 13 amino acids. The CDR3 DNA sequence: TGTGCCAGCAGCGTATTCAGCGAGGAGACCCAGTACTTC. Protein sequence: CASSVFSEETQYF.

V and J are TRBV18 and TRBJ2-7; TRBD1 is a possible D gene (5 bases). The V end lost 1 base, the J end lost 4 bases, and 17 bases lay between the germline ends. The germline V gene has CDR1 KGHSH and CDR2 LQKENI. This CDR3 is built from 16 residues. Here the CDR3 reads CASSPQGADPSYEQYF. Written as DNA, the CDR3 is TGTGCCAGCTCACCACAAGGGGCAGACCCTTCGTACGAGCAGTACTTC.

This clone has just one count. J is TRBJ2-5 and V is TRBV5-5; the match to TRBD2 covers 7 bases. With 3 bases clipped from V and 4 bases from J, the junction kept 6 bases outside the gene matches. The CDR3 contains 14 residues. Germline lookup yields CDR1 SGHKS and CDR2 YYEKEE (reference sequence). CDR3 DNA: TGTGCCAGCAGCTCACCGGGGGGTGGAGAGACCCAGTACTTC. This sequence encodes CASSSPGGGETQYF. Complete variable domain (other parts from reference TRBV5-5 and TRBJ2-5): DAGVTQSPTHLIKTRGQQVTLRCSPISGHKSVSWYQQVLGQGPQFIFQYYEKEERGRGNFPDRFSARQFPNYSSELNVNALLLGDSALYLCASSSPGGGETQYFGPGTRLLVL.

CDR3 DNA sequence: TGTGCCAGCAGCTTGGTCATGACTGAAGCTTTCTTT. Amino acids: CASSLVMTEAFF. This chain connects TRBV5-5 to TRBJ1-1; D call uncertain. Germline V gene lookup returns CDR1 SGHKS and CDR2 YYEKEE (reference sequence). The ends were cut back, 0 bases at V and 5 bases at J, with 5 bases in the middle. The CDR3 totals 12 residues.

The chain is built from TRBV7-6 and TRBJ2-1; no firm D call. V dropped 3 bases and J dropped 8 bases, with 8 bases sitting between them. The CDR3 loop spans 12 amino acids. From germline, CDR1 is SGHVS and CDR2 FNYEAQ. The CDR3 sequence is CASSFAVDEQFF. The CDR3 DNA reads as TGTGCCAGCAGCTTCGCTGTGGATGAGCAGTTCTTC.

The chain is built from TRBV7-2 and TRBJ1-2; D is unresolved. With 5 bases removed from V and 0 bases from J, the gap between germline ends came to 7 bases. This CDR3 is 13 amino acids long. Germline V gene data show CDR1 as SGHTA and CDR2 as FQGNSA. The CDR3 DNA is TGTGCCAGCAGCAACCCTACTAACTATGGCTACACCTTC. Translation: CASSNPTNYGYTF.

The chain uses TRBV18 and TRBJ1-2; D unresolved. This CDR3 contains 15 residues. CDR1 KGHSH and CDR2 LQKENI come from the germline V gene. Trimming left V 0 bases short and J 11 bases short, with 19 bases between. CDR3 DNA sequence: TGTGCCAGCTCACCACCGCCCGGAGGTACTATGGGATACACCTTC. This codes for CASSPPPGGTMGYTF.

In this sample, this clone turned up a few times. The rearrangement links TRBV6-1 to TRBJ1-6; D is unresolved. The V and J ends lost 4 bases and 10 bases respectively, with 17 bases between them. Germline V gene lookup returns CDR1 MNHNS and CDR2 SASEGT. The length of the CDR3 is 15 residues. As DNA, the CDR3 is TGTGCCAGCAGTGGAGAACATCGGTTCCCATCACCCCTCCACTTT. Its translation: CASSGEHRFPSPLHF.

The V call is TRBV29-1, the J call TRBJ1-1; D not certain. This CDR3 is built from 13 residues. The germline V gene has CDR1 SQVTM and CDR2 ANQGSEA. V was pared by 0 bases and J by 8 bases, with 13 bases between. DNA of the CDR3: TGCAGCGTTGAAGATCCATTCTTCAAAGAAGCTTTCTTT. Its protein is CSVEDPFFKEAFF.